There are a few counts of the clone carrying this T cell receptor (beta chain). Its antigen remains unknown. Collection of roughly 10 milliliters of peripheral blood was performed for each donor. V was clipped by 7 bases and J by 5 bases, with 12 bases between them. Per the germline V gene, CDR1 is SQVTM and CDR2 is ANQGSEA. CDR3 length: 12 residues. The data originate from a study of blood T cells in healthy people across ages. The study's findings and limits: Naive and antigen-experienced cells could not be conclusively compared, given unsorted PBMCs. Long-lived and aged donors differed, with more naive CD4+ cells and higher diversity in the long-lived. Diversity of TCR beta per million T cells declined in a roughly linear way with age.

A second PCR of roughly 7 to 11 cycles used a sample-barcoded 5' primer and a J-beta primer mix. TCRdb re-called the 5' RACE reads with MiXCR, one entry per CDR3 protein. The sample has approximately 800,000 distinct CDR3 sequences, over 45% seen once; the top ten hold approximately 21%. The chain is built from TRBV29-1 and TRBJ2-1; D not certain. This clonotype originated in a man aged 25 to 40 in good health. Sample: blood. CDR3 loop: CSAHGPDNEQFF. In DNA form, the CDR3 reads TGCAGCGCCCACGGGCCCGACAATGAGCAGTTCTTC.